A single sample is the source of the 5 T cell receptor delta chains below, sequenced in a study of γδ T cells in repeated Plasmodium falciparum infection. Bulk repertoires came from Vgamma9/Vdelta2+ or Vdelta2-negative gammadelta T cells flow-sorted from PBMC. TCRdb re-identified clones in the multiplex PCR reads via CATT. The sample consists of some 100,000 delta-chain clones, more than 1.4% of them appearing once. Sequencing input: gamma-delta T cells from blood. The receptors shown here come from a pool of human donors (malaria-infected and uninfected, not separated).

This clone was detected only a few times. With a far larger clone one base away, a read error is the likely cause. Other DNA sequences of this sample code for an identical CDR3. The chain is built from TRDV2 and TRDJ1, with TRDD3 identical over 11 bases. TCRdb lists no J gene, so it was determined here by aligning the DNA to germline. The CDR3 loop spans 15 amino acids. CDR1 is GEAIGNYY, CDR2 EKD, per germline. CDR3 protein: CACYWGIFSTDKLIF. The CDR3 nucleotides read TGCGCCTGCTACTGGGGGATATTTAGCACCGATAAACTCATCTTT.

This clone was seen ten or more times. V gene TRDV3 combines with J gene TRDJ1; 10 positions match TRDD3. Germline loops: CDR1 TVYSNPD, CDR2 GDNSRS (reference sequence). The V and J ends lost 4 bases and 0 bases, in that order; junction bases with no gene match: 14. The CDR3 extends over 17 amino acids. CDR3 loop: CASRTGGLLPYTDKLIF. CDR3 DNA: TGTGCCTCTCGTACTGGGGGATTACTCCCGTACACCGATAAACTCATCTTT.

Of note for this clone: This DNA's translation and the protein TCRdb lists, from a much larger clone, do not match at residue 3, likely due to a read error; the protein shown is translated from the DNA. The chain is built from TRDV2 and TRDJ1, with TRDD3 matching over 10 bases. The CDR3 sequence is 15 residues long. Germline V gene lookup returns CDR1 GEAIGNYY and CDR2 EKD. The CDR3 DNA follows: TGTGCCTATGACCCTCTGGGGGATAGTACCGATAAACTCATCTTT. This translates into CAYDPLGDSTDKLIF.

In the case of this clone: TCRdb's listed protein matches a much larger clone and diverges from this DNA's translation at residue 11, likely through a read error; the protein shown comes from the DNA. The rearrangement uses TRDV2 and TRDJ1; 9 positions match TRDD3. Matching the DNA to germline supplied the J gene, which TCRdb does not give. V was pared by 2 bases and J by 0 bases, with 15 bases of the junction left unmatched. The CDR3 extends over 19 amino acids. The germline V gene encodes CDR1 GEAIGNYY and CDR2 EKD. The DNA for the CDR3 is TGTGCCTGTGACATCGTTCGTACTGGGGGACTTCAGTACACCGATAAACTCATCTTT. Protein: CACDIVRTGGLQYTDKLIF.

This clone was seen many times. TCRdb's protein, taken from a much larger clone, differs from this DNA's translation at residue 3, likely owing to a read error; the protein displayed comes from the DNA. The V call is TRDV1, the J call TRDJ1; D is perhaps TRDD3 (6 bases). This CDR3 is 15 amino acids long. Looked up from germline, CDR1 is TSWWSYY and CDR2 is QGS. CDR3 protein: CAPGSPGDYTDKLIF. In DNA form, the CDR3 reads TGTGCTCCTGGGTCCCCTGGGGACTACACCGATAAACTCATCTTT.